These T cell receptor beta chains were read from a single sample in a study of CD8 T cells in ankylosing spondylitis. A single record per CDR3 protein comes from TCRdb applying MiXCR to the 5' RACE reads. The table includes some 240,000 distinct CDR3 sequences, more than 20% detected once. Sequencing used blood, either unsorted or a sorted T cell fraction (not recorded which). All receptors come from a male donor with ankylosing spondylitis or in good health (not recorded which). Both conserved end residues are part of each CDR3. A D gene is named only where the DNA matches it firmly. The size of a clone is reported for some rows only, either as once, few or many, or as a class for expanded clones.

DNA: TGCAGCGTTGAAGACCCAGGGTCGGACACCGGGGAGCTGTTTTTT; CDR3: CSVEDPGSDTGELFF; J: TRBJ2-2; length: 15; D: .; V: TRBV29-1; size: .
DNA: TGTGCCAGCAGTGGGGACACTGGGGGTTACAATGAGCAGTTCTTC; CDR3: CASSGDTGGYNEQFF; J: TRBJ2-1; length: 15; D: .; V: TRBV12-3/TRBV12-4; size: .
DNA: TGCAGCTCGCCGGGACAGGGCCAAGAGACCCAGTACTTC; CDR3: CSSPGQGQETQYF; J: TRBJ2-5; length: 13; D: TRBD1; V: TRBV29-1; size: many
DNA: TGCAGTGCTAGAGCACAGGAGGGCACAGATACGCAGTATTTT; CDR3: CSARAQEGTDTQYF; J: TRBJ2-3; length: 14; D: .; V: TRBV20-1; size: few
DNA: TGTGCCAGCAGTTTTAGGACAGGGGGCACTGAAGCTTTCTTT; CDR3: CASSFRTGGTEAFF; J: TRBJ1-1; length: 14; D: TRBD1; V: TRBV12-3/TRBV12-4; size: once
DNA: TGCAGTGCTCTGGGCTCACCCAGGGGTCAGCCCCAGCATTTT; CDR3: CSALGSPRGQPQHF; J: TRBJ1-5; length: 14; D: .; V: TRBV20-1; size: many
DNA: TGTGCCAGCAGTCCGACAGGGGGCCAATCCCTTAACTATGGCTACACCTTC; CDR3: CASSPTGGQSLNYGYTF; J: TRBJ1-2; length: 17; D: TRBD1; V: TRBV12-3/TRBV12-4; size: many
DNA: TGTGCCAGCAGTTTCCGGGGGGGAAGCACAGATACGCAGTATTTT; CDR3: CASSFRGGSTDTQYF; J: TRBJ2-3; length: 15; D: TRBD2; V: TRBV12-3/TRBV12-4; size: few
DNA: TGCAGCGTTGAAGACACGGTGAACACTGAAGCTTTCTTT; CDR3: CSVEDTVNTEAFF; J: TRBJ1-1; length: 13; D: .; V: TRBV29-1; size: few
DNA: TGTGCCAGCAGTGCAACCGGGACTATCTCAATGGGAGAGCAGTTCTTC; CDR3: CASSATGTISMGEQFF; J: TRBJ2-1; length: 16; D: TRBD2; V: TRBV6-1; size: .
DNA: TGTGCCAGCAGTCAACAAACCCCGGCGAGGGACACTGAAGCTTTCTTT; CDR3: CASSQQTPARDTEAFF; J: TRBJ1-1; length: 16; D: .; V: TRBV12-3/TRBV12-4; size: .
DNA: TGTGCCAGCAGCCAGACAAGCCAGGCAGAAGCTTTCTTT; CDR3: CASSQTSQAEAFF; J: TRBJ1-1; length: 13; D: .; V: TRBV3-1; size: many
DNA: TGCAGTGCTAGTAAGGCAGAAAGCTCCTACAATGAGCAGTTCTTC; CDR3: CSASKAESSYNEQFF; J: TRBJ2-1; length: 15; D: .; V: TRBV20-1; size: .
DNA: TGTGCCAGCAGTTTTCGGGGTCCGGGTTCCTATGGCTACACCTTC; CDR3: CASSFRGPGSYGYTF; J: TRBJ1-2; length: 15; D: .; V: TRBV12-3/TRBV12-4; size: .
DNA: TGTGCCAGCAGCCGGGACAGTCGGGCAGATACGCAGTATTTT; CDR3: CASSRDSRADTQYF; J: TRBJ2-3; length: 14; D: TRBD1; V: TRBV6-5; size: .
DNA: TGCGCCAGCAGCTTTATGGGGGGCAGAGAGAATGAGCAGTTCTTC; CDR3: CASSFMGGRENEQFF; J: TRBJ2-1; length: 15; D: .; V: TRBV5-1; size: many
DNA: TGCAGCGTTGAAGGGGCAGACCAAGAGACCCAGTACTTC; CDR3: CSVEGADQETQYF; J: TRBJ2-5; length: 13; D: .; V: TRBV29-1; size: many
DNA: TGCAGCTCCGGGACTCAACACACAGATACGCAGTATTTT; CDR3: CSSGTQHTDTQYF; J: TRBJ2-3; length: 13; D: .; V: TRBV20-1; size: many
DNA: TGTGCCAGCAGCCGACCCCACCTGGGACAGGTCTACGAGCAGTACTTC; CDR3: CASSRPHLGQVYEQYF; J: TRBJ2-7; length: 16; D: TRBD1; V: TRBV28; size: few
DNA: TGTGCCACCAGTGATTTTGGCAGGGAATTCAATGAGCAGTTCTTC; CDR3: CATSDFGREFNEQFF; J: TRBJ2-1; length: 15; D: .; V: TRBV24-1; size: many
DNA: TGCAGTGCTCAACCTCAGGGAAGTGAAGGCTACACCTTC; CDR3: CSAQPQGSEGYTF; J: TRBJ1-2; length: 13; D: .; V: TRBV20-1; size: few
DNA: TGCAGTGCTATCGCTGGAGAGCAGTACTTC; CDR3: CSAIAGEQYF; J: TRBJ2-7; length: 10; D: .; V: TRBV20-1; size: few